These T cell receptor beta chains were read from a single sample in a study of shared clonotypes between healthy human individuals. Method: immunoSEQ multiplex PCR; TCRdb's copy keeps in-frame clones and lacks some. This table holds about 980,000 clones, over 75% found once. The sample taken for sequencing was memory CD4+ T cells sorted from blood. The receptors were gathered from a man aged 18-30 years in good health. CDR3s include the opening cysteine and the closing phenylalanine or tryptophan. Fields, in order: clone size, J gene, D gene, V gene, CDR3 DNA, CDR3 protein. D genes are given only for firm matches. Size values are once, few and many counts, or a class for expanded clones, and some rows have none.

abundance: -
j_gene: TRBJ2-7
d_gene: -
v_gene: TRBV29-1
CDR3nt: TGCAGCGTTATGCAGGCGGGTCCATACGAGCAGTACTTC
CDR3aa: CSVMQAGPYEQYF

abundance: -
j_gene: TRBJ2-3
d_gene: -
v_gene: TRBV10-3
CDR3nt: TGTGCCATCAGTGAGTTAGCGCCAGATACGCAGTATTTT
CDR3aa: CAISELAPDTQYF

abundance: -
j_gene: TRBJ2-5
d_gene: TRBD2
v_gene: TRBV5-4
CDR3nt: TGTGCCAGCAGCCCCAACGGACTAGCGGGAAGCGTAGAGACCCAGTACTTC
CDR3aa: CASSPNGLAGSVETQYF

abundance: -
j_gene: TRBJ2-1
d_gene: -
v_gene: TRBV7-9
CDR3nt: TGTGCCAGCAGCCCATTCAATGAGCAGTTCTTC
CDR3aa: CASSPFNEQFF

abundance: few
j_gene: TRBJ1-2
d_gene: -
v_gene: TRBV2
CDR3nt: TGTGCCAGCAACGACTATGGCTACACCTTC
CDR3aa: CASNDYGYTF

abundance: -
j_gene: TRBJ2-7
d_gene: -
v_gene: TRBV9
CDR3nt: TGTGCCAGCAGCTCCGGCCTGTACGAGCAGTACTTC
CDR3aa: CASSSGLYEQYF

abundance: -
j_gene: TRBJ1-2
d_gene: -
v_gene: TRBV5-1
CDR3nt: TGCGCCAGCAGCTTGGGACCGCTCTATGGCTACACCTTC
CDR3aa: CASSLGPLYGYTF

abundance: once
j_gene: TRBJ2-5
d_gene: -
v_gene: TRBV5-4
CDR3nt: TGTGCCAGCAGCTTGGCGTTAGCGCTAGAGACCCAGTACTTC
CDR3aa: CASSLALALETQYF

abundance: -
j_gene: TRBJ2-7
d_gene: -
v_gene: TRBV18
CDR3nt: TGTGCCAGCTCCCTGGGTTGGCAGCTACTTGGCGAGCAGTACTTC
CDR3aa: CASSLGWQLLGEQYF

abundance: -
j_gene: TRBJ2-3
d_gene: -
v_gene: TRBV6-4
CDR3nt: TGTGCCAGCAGTGACGGGTCCACAGATACGCAGTATTTT
CDR3aa: CASSDGSTDTQYF

abundance: -
j_gene: TRBJ1-6
d_gene: -
v_gene: TRBV18
CDR3nt: TGTGCCAGCTCACCGCAGGAAAATTCACCCCTCCACTTT
CDR3aa: CASSPQENSPLHF

abundance: -
j_gene: TRBJ2-7
d_gene: TRBD1
v_gene: TRBV6-1
CDR3nt: TGTGCCACCAGAACCGGGGACAGTCAGCAGTACTTC
CDR3aa: CATRTGDSQQYF

abundance: -
j_gene: TRBJ2-2
d_gene: -
v_gene: TRBV6-5
CDR3nt: TGTGCCAGCAGGAGAGGGGACGGGGAGCTGTTTTTT
CDR3aa: CASRRGDGELFF

abundance: -
j_gene: TRBJ2-2
d_gene: -
v_gene: TRBV9
CDR3nt: TGTGCCAGCAGCTTTTCGGGAACCAACACCGGGGAGCTGTTTTTT
CDR3aa: CASSFSGTNTGELFF

abundance: -
j_gene: TRBJ2-3
d_gene: -
v_gene: TRBV9
CDR3nt: TGTGCCAGCAGCGTAGATGGGCATTCCACAGATACGCAGTATTTT
CDR3aa: CASSVDGHSTDTQYF

abundance: -
j_gene: TRBJ1-6
d_gene: -
v_gene: TRBV5-1
CDR3nt: TGCGCCAGCAGCTTGTCGGTTTCGGATAATTCACCCCTCCACTTT
CDR3aa: CASSLSVSDNSPLHF

abundance: -
j_gene: TRBJ2-7
d_gene: TRBD2
v_gene: TRBV5-1
CDR3nt: TGCGCCAGCAGCTTGGGGCTTACTAGCGGGGGCGTTGGAATGGACGAGCAGTACTTC
CDR3aa: CASSLGLTSGGVGMDEQYF

abundance: -
j_gene: TRBJ1-1
d_gene: -
v_gene: TRBV7-2
CDR3nt: TGTGCCAGCAGTCCCGGACGGGTGAACACTGAAGCTTTCTTT
CDR3aa: CASSPGRVNTEAFF

abundance: once
j_gene: TRBJ2-1
d_gene: -
v_gene: TRBV7-2
CDR3nt: TGTGCCAGCAGCTTAGGCCGGGGACGAGATGAGCAGTTCTTC
CDR3aa: CASSLGRGRDEQFF

abundance: -
j_gene: TRBJ1-3
d_gene: -
v_gene: TRBV7-2
CDR3nt: TGTGCCAGCAGCTTGAGGCAAGGCACCATATATTTT
CDR3aa: CASSLRQGTIYF

abundance: once
j_gene: TRBJ2-7
d_gene: -
v_gene: TRBV5-6
CDR3nt: TGTGCCAGCAGCTTCGGATGGACAGCCTACGAGCAGTACTTC
CDR3aa: CASSFGWTAYEQYF